The sequence of this T cell receptor (beta chain) was determined in a study of prognosis after radiotherapy for stage I lung cancer. Germline CDR1 reads MNHNS; CDR2 reads SASEGT. This CDR3 comprises 12 residues. Two-round multiplex PCR, the amplification method, yielded TCR beta CDR3 from genomic DNA. With primers specific to each TRBV and TRBJ gene, the first-round PCR was performed. From the multiplex PCR reads, TCRdb called clonotypes with MiXCR, one entry per CDR3 protein. Counted here are 30,000 to 35,000 distinct CDR3 sequences, 48% occurring once; the ten biggest clones make up 15% to 20%. As for this clonotype: This sequence is one base from a far larger clone and is likely a read error.

The TCR was taken from a donor aged 50 or older with non-small cell lung cancer. This chain uses TRBV6-1 with TRBJ1-1, with D hard to call. The sample in question was PBMCs, obtained before or after stereotactic body radiation therapy (not recorded which). The DNA for the CDR3 is TGTGCCAGCAGTTATCGGCTAGCTGAATCTTTCTTT. Translating gives CASSYRLAESFF.